Sequencing of this TCR beta chain was carried out in a study of identical twins. TCRdb called the 5' RACE reads again in MiXCR, with one record for every CDR3 protein. Of some 760,000 distinct CDR3 sequences in the sample, about 20% were seen once. This clonotype has more than one count but fewer than ten. Trimming took 4 bases from V and 10 from J; bases not matched to a gene: 7. From germline, CDR1 is SGHDT and CDR2 YYEEEE. The CDR3 extends over 13 amino acids. This same sample was also part of a study on T cells expressing NK-cell markers. Turning to that study: Restriction of the sorted population to alpha-beta TCR T cells was achieved in several experiments with an anti-gamma-delta TCR antibody. These same clonotypes (in four donors) also led the CD3+CD56-NKG2C+ fraction.

This clonotype was obtained from a woman aged 18-30 years in good health. The chain joins TRBV5-6 to TRBJ2-4; 8 bases are a match to TRBD1. The material sequenced was PBMCs. The CDR3 DNA reads as TGTGCCAGCAGCACGGACAGGGTGGGGATTCAGTACTTC. Amino acid sequence: CASSTDRVGIQYF.